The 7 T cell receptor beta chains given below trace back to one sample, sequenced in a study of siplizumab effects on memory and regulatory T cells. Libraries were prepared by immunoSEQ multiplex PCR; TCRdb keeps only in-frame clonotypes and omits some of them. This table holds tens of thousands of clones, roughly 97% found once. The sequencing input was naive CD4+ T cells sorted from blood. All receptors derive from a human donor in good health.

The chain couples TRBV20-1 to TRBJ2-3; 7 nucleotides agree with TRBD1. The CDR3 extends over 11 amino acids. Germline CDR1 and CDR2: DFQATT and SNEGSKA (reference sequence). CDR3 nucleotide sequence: TGCAGGGGACAGTCGGCAGATACGCAGTATTTT. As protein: CRGQSADTQYF.

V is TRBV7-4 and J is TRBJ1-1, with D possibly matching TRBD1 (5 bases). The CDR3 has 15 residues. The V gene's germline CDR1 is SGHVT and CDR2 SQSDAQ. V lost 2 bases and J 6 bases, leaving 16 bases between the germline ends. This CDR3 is CASSLKRAGRAEAFF. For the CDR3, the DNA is TGTGCCAGCAGCTTAAAGAGGGCGGGGCGGGCTGAAGCTTTCTTT.

The CDR3 sequence: CASRTGSGGYTF. In DNA, the CDR3 is TGCGCCAGCAGGACAGGTAGTGGTGGCTACACCTTC. The V and J genes are TRBV23-1 and TRBJ1-2; possibly TRBD1 for D (6 bases). TRBV23-1 is an ORF, and what it does is uncertain. V dropped 6 bases and J dropped 7 bases, with 12 bases sitting between them. The CDR3 is made up of 12 amino acids.

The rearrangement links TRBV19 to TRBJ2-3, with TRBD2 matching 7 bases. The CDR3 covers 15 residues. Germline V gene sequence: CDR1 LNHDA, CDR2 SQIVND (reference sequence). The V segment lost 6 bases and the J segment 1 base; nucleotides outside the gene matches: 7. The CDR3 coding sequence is TGTGCCAGTAGCGCATCGGGGGGAGGCACAGATACGCAGTATTTT. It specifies CASSASGGGTDTQYF.

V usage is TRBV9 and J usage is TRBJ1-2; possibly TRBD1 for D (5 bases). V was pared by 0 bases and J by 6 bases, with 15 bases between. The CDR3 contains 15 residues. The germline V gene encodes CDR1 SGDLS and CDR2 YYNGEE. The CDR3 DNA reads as TGTGCCAGCAGCGTAGGTCGGGGGAGGAGTGATGGCTACACCTTC. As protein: CASSVGRGRSDGYTF. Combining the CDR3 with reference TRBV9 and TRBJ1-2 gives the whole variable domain DSGVTQTPKHLITATGQRVTLRCSPRSGDLSVYWYQQSLDQGLQFLIQYYNGEERAKGNILERFSAQQFPDLHSELNLSSLELGDSALYFCASSVGRGRSDGYTFGSGTRLTVV.

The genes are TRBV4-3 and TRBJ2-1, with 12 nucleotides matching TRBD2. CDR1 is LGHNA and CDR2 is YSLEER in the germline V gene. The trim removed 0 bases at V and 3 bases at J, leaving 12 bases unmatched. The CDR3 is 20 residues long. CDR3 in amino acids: CASSQDTSGGNFIRYNEQFF. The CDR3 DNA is TGCGCCAGCAGCCAAGATACTAGCGGGGGGAATTTCATCCGCTACAATGAGCAGTTCTTC.

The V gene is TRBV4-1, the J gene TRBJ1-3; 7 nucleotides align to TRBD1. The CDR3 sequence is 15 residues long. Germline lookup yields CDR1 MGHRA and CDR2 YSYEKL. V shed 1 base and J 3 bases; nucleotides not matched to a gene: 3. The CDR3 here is CASSQARTGGNTIYF. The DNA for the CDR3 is TGCGCCAGCAGCCAAGCCCGGACAGGTGGAAACACCATATATTTT.